The entry that follows covers one T cell receptor (beta chain) sequence. What it recognizes is unknown. The V segment lost 0 bases and the J segment 0 bases; nucleotides outside the gene matches: 9. The CDR3 length is 18 residues. The germline V gene has CDR1 SGHAT and CDR2 FQNNGV. This entry comes from a study of T cell responses to AZD1222 COVID-19 vaccine. Study-level points and caveats: The donor group comprised mostly white British people and more females; the analysis possibly underestimated clonal diversity.

The table came from immunoSEQ multiplex PCR; TCRdb's copy has only in-frame clones and leaves some out. In the table there are 140,000 to 150,000 clones, approximately 83% of which are singletons. Source: peripheral blood, taken on day 0 of AZD1222 vaccination. The sequence derives from an adult in good health. V gene TRBV11-2 combines with J gene TRBJ2-3; TRBD2 aligns across 7 bases. The CDR3 region is CASSLEGIGSGSTDTQYF. In nucleotides, the CDR3 is TGTGCCAGCAGCTTAGAGGGCATCGGTAGCGGGAGCACAGATACGCAGTATTTT.